A single sample gave rise to the 15 T cell receptor beta chains below, sequenced in a study of cytotoxic CD8 clonotypes in ibrutinib-treated CLL. TCRdb keeps only in-frame clones here, not all; method: immunoSEQ multiplex PCR. Here the sample spans about 330,000 clones, approximately 67% being singletons. Source: PBMCs, taken after 36 months of ibrutinib treatment. These TCRs come from a human donor with chronic lymphocytic leukemia.

The genes are TRBV7-9 and TRBJ1-4, with 10 bases lining up with TRBD1. Germline CDR1 SEHNR, CDR2 FQNEAQ (reference sequence). This CDR3 has 17 amino acids. Trimming removed 3 bases from V and 5 bases from J; junction bases left unmatched: 9. CDR3 in amino acids: CASSLGSPGQGNEKLFF. Written as DNA, the CDR3 is TGTGCCAGCAGCTTGGGGTCCCCGGGACAGGGGAATGAAAAACTGTTTTTT.

The chain links TRBV29-1 to TRBJ1-1; D uncertain. The V gene lost 4 bases and the J gene lost 4 bases, with 10 bases spanning the gap. The CDR3 is 12 residues long. Germline V gene lookup returns CDR1 SQVTM and CDR2 ANQGSEA. CDR3 nucleotides: TGCAGCGTTGTTGCCTCATCCACTGAAGCTTTCTTT. It codes for CSVVASSTEAFF.

This clone has only one observation. This sequence joins TRBV2 and TRBJ2-3; TRBD2 is a possible D gene (5 bases). The V gene's germline CDR1 is SNHLY and CDR2 FYNNEI. V was shortened by 7 bases and J by 2 bases, with 16 bases between the two germline ends. This CDR3 spans 15 amino acids. The CDR3 loop reads CASTPVRALTDTQYF. CDR3 coding DNA: TGTGCCAGCACCCCCGTGAGGGCCCTCACAGATACGCAGTATTTT. Drawing the rest from reference TRBV2 and TRBJ2-3, the complete variable domain is EPEVTQTPSHQVTQMGQEVILRCVPISNHLYFYWYRQILGQKVEFLVSFYNNEISEKSEIFDDQFSVERPDGSNFTLKIRSTKLEDSAMYFCASTPVRALTDTQYFGPGTRLTVL.

This sequence joins TRBV7-2 and TRBJ2-1; D perhaps matches TRBD1 (6 bases). Germline lookup yields CDR1 SGHTA and CDR2 FQGNSA. The CDR3 consists of 13 residues. Deletions cut 5 bases from V and 5 bases from J, with 10 bases between. The CDR3 here is CASSIDRNNEQFF. In DNA form, the CDR3 reads TGTGCCAGCAGCATAGACAGGAACAATGAGCAGTTCTTC.

The rearrangement uses TRBV27 and TRBJ1-1, with D possibly matching TRBD1 (5 bases). The CDR3 is 12 residues long. The germline V gene encodes CDR1 MNHEY and CDR2 SMNVEV (reference sequence). V was cut by 6 bases and J by 5 bases, with 10 bases left in between. CDR3 loop: CASSLRGTEAFF. The CDR3 region has the DNA TGTGCCAGCAGCTTACGGGGGACTGAAGCTTTCTTT.

This clone has more than one count but fewer than ten. V and J are TRBV6-1 and TRBJ1-2, with unresolved D. There are 16 residues in the CDR3. V gave up 2 bases and J gave up 0 bases, with 13 bases separating them. The germline V gene has CDR1 MNHNS and CDR2 SASEGT. The CDR3 is CASSEYSQAPNYGYTF. The CDR3 region has the DNA TGTGCCAGCAGTGAATACAGCCAGGCACCTAACTATGGCTACACCTTC.

In this sample, this clone turned up once. The gene calls are TRBV7-8 and TRBJ2-5; perhaps TRBD2 as D (6 bases). This CDR3 has 14 residues. Trimming took 6 bases from V and 3 from J, leaving 14 bases between them. Germline V CDR1 and CDR2: SGHVS, FQNEAQ. CDR3 bases: TGTGCCAGCAGATATGGGACTCCCAAAGAGACCCAGTACTTC. Protein: CASRYGTPKETQYF.

The chain combines TRBV10-3 with TRBJ1-1; the match to TRBD1 covers 7 bases. CDR3 length: 15 amino acids. V was pared by 3 bases and J by 0 bases, with 4 bases of the junction left unmatched. Germline V gene data show CDR1 as ENHRY and CDR2 as SYGVKD. The CDR3, as DNA: TGTGCCATCAGTGACAGGGGGTCCGTGAACACTGAAGCTTTCTTT. Translated, it gives CAISDRGSVNTEAFF.

This clone is a singleton in its sample. V and J are TRBV28 and TRBJ1-4; the D gene is possibly TRBD1 (6 bases). Between the trimmed V and J ends, which lost 2 bases and 7 bases, there was a span of 11 bases. The CDR3 runs 14 residues. Per germline, CDR1 MDHEN and CDR2 SYDVKM. This CDR3 is CASSLKGGGEKLFF. The CDR3 coding sequence is TGTGCCAGCAGTTTAAAGGGGGGAGGTGAAAAACTGTTTTTT.

The chain combines TRBV7-2 with TRBJ2-7, with D possibly TRBD1 on 5 matching bases. This CDR3 comprises 15 residues. The germline CDR1 and CDR2 sequences are SGHTA and FQGNSA. V was cut by 0 bases and J by 2 bases, with 11 bases left in between. The CDR3 sequence: CASSLAPTEPYEQYF. The CDR3 bases are TGTGCCAGCAGCTTAGCCCCGACAGAACCCTACGAGCAGTACTTC. Full variable domain (rest looked up from reference TRBV7-2 and TRBJ2-7): GAGVSQSPSNKVTEKGKDVELRCDPISGHTALYWYRQSLGQGLEFLIYFQGNSAPDKSGLPSDRFSAERTGGSVSTLTIQRTQQEDSAVYLCASSLAPTEPYEQYFGPGTRLTVT.

Points on this clone: Other DNA sequences in this specimen translate into the identical CDR3. The rearrangement links TRBV18 to TRBJ2-2; unclear D gene. CDR1 is KGHSH and CDR2 is LQKENI in the germline V gene. V lost 1 base, J lost 1 base, and 7 bases lay in between. This CDR3 is built from 15 residues. For the CDR3, the DNA is TGTGCCAGCTCACCACAAGGATTGAACACCGGGGAGCTGTTTTTT. Protein sequence: CASSPQGLNTGELFF.

This clone was recorded once. The rearrangement uses TRBV5-1 and TRBJ2-7, with D possibly being TRBD2 (6 bases). The CDR3 has 13 amino acids. The germline gives CDR1 SGHRS, CDR2 YFSETQ. The V and J ends lost 6 bases and 2 bases respectively, with 12 bases between them. In DNA form, the CDR3 reads TGCGCCAGCACCGGGACTCCTACCTACGAGCAGTACTTC. This gives the protein CASTGTPTYEQYF. Using reference TRBV5-1 and TRBJ2-7 for the parts outside the CDR3, the full variable domain is KAGVTQTPRYLIKTRGQQVTLSCSPISGHRSVSWYQQTPGQGLQFLFEYFSETQRNKGNFPGRFSGRQFSNSRSEMNVSTLELGDSALYLCASTGTPTYEQYFGPGTRLTVT.

This clone was found once. The same CDR3 can be traced to other DNA sequences in this sample. The chain is built from TRBV6-5 and TRBJ2-7, with 11 bases fitting TRBD1. J was trimmed by 4 bases and V by 2 bases; bases with no gene match: 1. There are 14 residues in the CDR3. Per the germline V gene, CDR1 is MNHEY and CDR2 is SVGAGI. CDR3 protein: CASSYGTGGYEQYF. CDR3 DNA sequence: TGTGCCAGCAGTTACGGGACAGGGGGGTACGAGCAGTACTTC.

The chain employs TRBV5-1 and TRBJ2-7; TRBD1 aligns across 9 bases. The CDR3 loop spans 16 amino acids. Germline V gene sequence: CDR1 SGHRS, CDR2 YFSETQ. J lost 0 bases, V lost 2 bases, and 6 bases had no gene match. CDR3 region: CASSFTGGPLSYEQYF. The CDR3 DNA reads TGCGCCAGCAGCTTTACAGGGGGCCCCCTCTCCTACGAGCAGTACTTC.

V gene TRBV5-1 combines with J gene TRBJ1-2; D not resolved. Trimming stripped 4 bases from V and 0 bases from J, with 7 bases between. There are 13 residues in the CDR3. CDR1 and CDR2 (germline): SGHRS, YFSETQ. The CDR3 spells CASSGETNYGYTF. The CDR3, as DNA: TGCGCCAGCAGCGGAGAAACTAACTATGGCTACACCTTC.